The next 29 T cell receptor beta chains were all read from a single sample in a study of shared clonotypes between healthy human individuals. Assay used: immunoSEQ multiplex PCR; TCRdb lists only in-frame clones, some missing. This table has nearly 600,000 clones, less than 97% appearing once. As defined, naive CD8 cells were CD45RO-negative and positively selected for CCR7, with terminally differentiated effector memory CD45RA+ cells excluded. Sequencing was done on a sample of naive CD8+ T cells sorted from blood. The source is a woman in her 30s in good health.

This chain links TRBV15 with TRBJ2-1; D is possibly TRBD1 or TRBD2 (5 bases each). V lost 9 bases and J lost 4, with 16 bases in between. The CDR3 loop spans 14 amino acids. Germline V gene lookup returns CDR1 LNHNV and CDR2 YYDKDF (reference sequence). This chain's CDR3 is CATSPGPPYNEQFF. CDR3 nucleotides: TGTGCCACAAGTCCGGGACCACCTTACAATGAGCAGTTCTTC.

This clone was picked up one time. The chain uses TRBV19 and TRBJ2-7, with 8 positions matching TRBD2. CDR1 and CDR2 from the germline V gene are LNHDA and SQIVND (reference sequence). CDR3 size: 14 residues. With V trimmed by 3 bases and J by 2 bases, 3 bases remained unmatched. CDR3 region: CASSIRGGTYEQYF. As DNA, the CDR3 is TGTGCCAGTAGTATCCGGGGGGGTACCTACGAGCAGTACTTC.

The chain couples TRBV18 to TRBJ1-2, with a weak D call TRBD1 (5 bases). Germline CDR1 is KGHSH and CDR2 is LQKENI. This CDR3 has 16 amino acids. V shed 4 bases and J shed 1 base, with 16 bases lying between them. CDR3 in DNA: TGTGCCAGCTCACGGGACGGAGTTCATCATAACTATGGCTACACCTTC. Protein sequence: CASSRDGVHHNYGYTF.

The chain links TRBV27 to TRBJ2-5; 8 nucleotides match TRBD2. Germline trimming cut 3 bases from V and 4 bases from J; bases unmatched to any gene: 7. CDR3 size: 15 residues. Germline CDR1 MNHEY, CDR2 SMNVEV (reference sequence). The CDR3 DNA reads TGTGCCAGCAGTTTGGGTCTAGCGGGCTCAGAGACCCAGTACTTC. Amino acid sequence: CASSLGLAGSETQYF.

The V gene is TRBV2, the J gene TRBJ2-7; D remains unclear. Trimming took off 7 bases at V and 2 bases at J, with 12 bases between the two ends. Germline CDR1 and CDR2: SNHLY and FYNNEI. CDR3 size: 13 residues. The CDR3 reads CASKMTEAYEQYF. The CDR3 nucleotides are TGTGCCAGCAAGATGACGGAAGCCTACGAGCAGTACTTC.

The V call is TRBV28, the J call TRBJ2-1; possibly TRBD1 for D (6 bases). Deletions cut 6 bases from V and 1 base from J, with 13 bases between. There are 15 residues in the CDR3. Germline values: CDR1 MDHEN, CDR2 SYDVKM. CDR3 loop: CASRTYRESYNEQFF. CDR3 in DNA: TGTGCCAGCAGGACCTACAGGGAATCCTACAATGAGCAGTTCTTC. The variable domain in full, completed from reference TRBV28 and TRBJ2-1, reads DVKVTQSSRYLVKRTGEKVFLECVQDMDHENMFWYRQDPGLGLRLIYFSYDVKMKEKGDIPEGYSVSREKKERFSLILESASTNQTSMYLCASRTYRESYNEQFFGPGTRLTVL.

This chain connects TRBV13 to TRBJ2-1; possibly TRBD2 for D (5 bases). Trimming cost V 5 bases and J 9 bases, with 23 bases left between them. Germline V gene lookup returns CDR1 PRHDT and CDR2 FYEKMQ (reference sequence). The CDR3 is made up of 16 amino acids. CDR3 DNA sequence: TGTGCCAGCAGCCCCTCCCGGTCGACTACCTCTGGTGAGCAGTTCTTC. This sequence encodes CASSPSRSTTSGEQFF.

V usage is TRBV7-9 and J usage is TRBJ2-2, with 7 positions matching TRBD1. The CDR3 length is 14 residues. The trim removed 1 base at V and 6 bases at J, leaving 2 bases unmatched. Germline CDR1 is SEHNR and CDR2 is FQNEAQ (reference sequence). CDR3 amino acids: CASSLGQGPGELFF. The CDR3, as DNA: TGTGCCAGCAGCTTAGGACAGGGTCCCGGGGAGCTGTTTTTT.

The J gene is TRBJ1-3, the V gene TRBV7-9; no definite D call. V lost 0 bases to trimming and J lost 0 bases, with 3 bases between them. The length of the CDR3 is 14 residues. Germline V gene sequence: CDR1 SEHNR, CDR2 FQNEAQ (reference sequence). In DNA form, the CDR3 reads TGTGCCAGCAGCTTAGCCTACTCTGGAAACACCATATATTTT. It encodes CASSLAYSGNTIYF.

The CDR3 region is CASSLRGAYEQYF. The CDR3, as DNA: TGTGCCAGCAGCTTACGGGGCGCGTACGAGCAGTACTTC. The chain has TRBV11-2 and TRBJ2-7; D tentatively reads TRBD1 or TRBD2 (5 bases each). The CDR3 runs 13 residues. V lost 2 bases and J lost 4, with 9 bases in between. Germline lookup yields CDR1 SGHAT and CDR2 FQNNGV.

J is TRBJ2-7 and V is TRBV2; D remains ambiguous. V lost 3 bases to trimming and J lost 2 bases, with 5 bases between them. Germline V gene sequence: CDR1 SNHLY, CDR2 FYNNEI. The length of the CDR3 is 12 residues. CDR3 amino acids: CASSDSPYEQYF. CDR3 in DNA: TGTGCCAGCAGTGACAGTCCCTACGAGCAGTACTTC.

This sequence joins TRBV10-2 and TRBJ2-5, with D unresolved. The CDR3 totals 13 residues. V gave up 6 bases and J gave up 8 bases, with 16 bases separating them. CDR1 and CDR2 from the germline V gene are WSHSY and SAAADI. CDR3 sequence (DNA): TGCGCCAGCAGCAACGTGACCCCAGGTACCCAGTACTTC. The encoded protein is CASSNVTPGTQYF.

V gene TRBV11-2 combines with J gene TRBJ2-3; 13 nucleotides align to TRBD2. CDR1 is SGHAT and CDR2 is FQNNGV in the germline V gene. V lost 1 base to trimming and J lost 2 bases; unmatched junction nucleotides: 3. There are 17 residues in the CDR3. The CDR3 bases are TGTGCCAGCAGCTTAGGCGGACTAGCGGGAGCCACAGATACGCAGTATTTT. As protein: CASSLGGLAGATDTQYF.

J is TRBJ2-3 and V is TRBV7-2; TRBD1 agrees at 8 bases. Trimming at V came to 7 bases and at J to 3 bases, leaving 12 bases not matched to a gene. The CDR3 has 16 amino acids. Germline CDR1 and CDR2: SGHTA and FQGNSA. CDR3 coding DNA: TGTGCCAGCACCTCCCACCCAGGGGACAGGACAGATACGCAGTATTTT. It codes for CASTSHPGDRTDTQYF.

A word on this clone: The junction departs from the called germline gene at one end, perhaps through a read error. J is TRBJ2-6 and V is TRBV7-9; no clear D. Germline V gene sequence: CDR1 SEHNR, CDR2 FQNEAQ (reference sequence). CDR3 size: 16 residues. The DNA for the CDR3 is TGTGCCAGCAGATTAGCCGGTGGATCTGGGGCCAACGTCCTGACTTTC. As protein: CASRLAGGSGANVLTF.

The rearrangement joins TRBV27 to TRBJ2-2; tentatively, D is TRBD1 (8 bases). Germline V lookup: CDR1 MNHEY, CDR2 SMNVEV (reference sequence). Trimming removed 10 bases from V and 7 bases from J, with 16 bases in between. This CDR3 region has 13 residues. CDR3 in DNA: TGTGCCATCGGAACAGGGGGGGTCGGGGAGCTGTTTTTT. Translation gives CAIGTGGVGELFF.

For this clone: The sample has other DNA sequences that encode this CDR3 too. This chain joins TRBV2 and TRBJ2-1; D is ambiguous. CDR3 length equals 10 residues. V was cut by 4 bases and J by 7 bases, with 2 bases left in between. Per the germline V gene, CDR1 is SNHLY and CDR2 is FYNNEI. The CDR3: CASSVNEQFF. As DNA, the CDR3 is TGTGCCAGCAGTGTGAATGAGCAGTTCTTC. Variable domain in full (rest from reference TRBV2 and TRBJ2-1): EPEVTQTPSHQVTQMGQEVILRCVPISNHLYFYWYRQILGQKVEFLVSFYNNEISEKSEIFDDQFSVERPDGSNFTLKIRSTKLEDSAMYFCASSVNEQFFGPGTRLTVL.

This clone was seen only once. The chain links TRBV7-8 to TRBJ2-1; D not resolved. Germline V gene data show CDR1 as SGHVS and CDR2 as FQNEAQ. The CDR3 sequence is 15 residues long. Trimming pared 5 bases from V and 4 bases from J, leaving 15 bases between. CDR3 residues: CASSPPAAPYNEQFF. The DNA for the CDR3 is TGTGCCAGCAGCCCTCCTGCAGCCCCATACAATGAGCAGTTCTTC.

To note about this clone: The same CDR3 can be traced to other DNA sequences in this sample. The chain combines TRBV19 with TRBJ1-1; TRBD1 agrees at 9 bases. The junction had 3 bases not matched to a gene; V was cut back by 3 bases and J by 4 bases. In germline, CDR1 is LNHDA, CDR2 SQIVND (reference sequence). The CDR3 spans 14 residues. The CDR3, as DNA: TGTGCCAGTAGTATGGGACAGGGCCTCACTGAAGCTTTCTTT. Translated, it gives CASSMGQGLTEAFF.

The rearrangement uses TRBV29-1 and TRBJ2-3, with TRBD2 as a possible D gene (6 bases). V lost 3 bases, J lost 4 bases, and 17 bases lay in between. The V gene's germline CDR1 is SQVTM and CDR2 ANQGSEA. CDR3 length: 15 residues. The CDR3 DNA reads as TGCAGCGTTGATCGGGATCTGCGGGAACCAGATACGCAGTATTTT. This encodes CSVDRDLREPDTQYF.

V is TRBV4-1 and J is TRBJ2-5; TRBD1 matches at 7 bases. The assigned J gene may be wrong: the sequence end matches TRBJ2-7 better. The CDR3 is 15 amino acids. Germline loops: CDR1 MGHRA, CDR2 YSYEKL. The CDR3 region has the DNA TGCGCCAGCAGCCAAGATCCAGGGGGCTCCTACGAGCAGTACTTC. Protein product: CASSQDPGGSYEQYF.

As regards this clone: Other DNA sequences of this sample code for an identical CDR3. J is TRBJ2-7 and V is TRBV5-6, with D perhaps TRBD2 (5 bases). Germline V gene data show CDR1 as SGHDT and CDR2 as YYEEEE. V was pared by 4 bases and J by 0 bases, with 8 bases between. The CDR3 totals 13 residues. In nucleotides, the CDR3 is TGTGCCAGCAGCCCGGGGAGCTCCTACGAGCAGTACTTC. Translating it yields CASSPGSSYEQYF.

This chain links TRBV5-4 with TRBJ1-1; a possible D gene is TRBD1 (5 bases). CDR1 and CDR2 from the germline V gene are SGHNT and YYREEE (reference sequence). The CDR3 sequence is 14 residues long. Trimming took 1 base from V and 1 from J, leaving 8 bases between them. The chain's CDR3 is CASSLLGENTEAFF. CDR3 sequence (DNA): TGTGCCAGCAGCTTGTTGGGGGAGAACACTGAAGCTTTCTTT.

This clone was found once. The chain is built from TRBV9 and TRBJ1-2; D remains unclear. The germline V and J ends were trimmed by 0 bases and 5 bases, with 8 bases remaining between them. The germline V gene has CDR1 SGDLS and CDR2 YYNGEE. CDR3 length: 13 amino acids. The CDR3 spells CASSVDDGYGYTF. The CDR3, as DNA: TGTGCCAGCAGCGTAGATGATGGTTATGGCTACACCTTC.

V and J are TRBV28 and TRBJ2-3, with 9 nucleotides matching TRBD2. The V and J ends lost 6 bases and 0 bases, in that order; junction bases with no gene match: 10. The CDR3 runs to 17 residues. Germline CDR1 is MDHEN and CDR2 is SYDVKM. CDR3 in amino acids: CASRGLAGSSSTDTQYF. The CDR3, as DNA: TGTGCCAGCAGAGGGCTAGCGGGATCGTCTAGCACAGATACGCAGTATTTT.

The V gene is TRBV2, the J gene TRBJ2-7; a weak D match, TRBD1 (5 bases). V was trimmed by 1 base and J by 3 bases, leaving 13 bases between them. Germline values: CDR1 SNHLY, CDR2 FYNNEI. The CDR3 has 15 residues. The CDR3 sequence is CASSEDRSLIYEQYF. The CDR3 DNA reads as TGTGCCAGCAGTGAAGACAGGAGCTTAATCTACGAGCAGTACTTC. Full variable domain (outside the CDR3, taken from reference TRBV2 and TRBJ2-7): EPEVTQTPSHQVTQMGQEVILRCVPISNHLYFYWYRQILGQKVEFLVSFYNNEISEKSEIFDDQFSVERPDGSNFTLKIRSTKLEDSAMYFCASSEDRSLIYEQYFGPGTRLTVT.

The chain employs TRBV28 and TRBJ1-5, with D unresolved. Per germline, CDR1 MDHEN and CDR2 SYDVKM. The CDR3 has 15 amino acids. With 6 bases removed from V and 4 bases from J, the gap between germline ends came to 16 bases. CDR3 bases: TGTGCCAGCAGACCAAACCCAGACGGAAATCAGCCCCAGCATTTT. Translating it yields CASRPNPDGNQPQHF. Complete variable domain (other parts from reference TRBV28 and TRBJ1-5): DVKVTQSSRYLVKRTGEKVFLECVQDMDHENMFWYRQDPGLGLRLIYFSYDVKMKEKGDIPEGYSVSREKKERFSLILESASTNQTSMYLCASRPNPDGNQPQHFGDGTRLSIL.

This clone was detected once. The sample holds other DNA sequences that translate to the same CDR3. The chain uses TRBV7-9 and TRBJ2-5; no firm D call. The ends were cut back, 5 bases at V and 2 bases at J, with 3 bases in the middle. This CDR3 comprises 11 residues. The V gene's germline CDR1 is SEHNR and CDR2 FQNEAQ (reference sequence). The CDR3 sequence: CASSLQETQYF. The CDR3 nucleotides are TGTGCCAGCAGCCTACAAGAGACCCAGTACTTC. Complete variable domain (other parts from reference TRBV7-9 and TRBJ2-5): DTGVSQNPRHKITKRGQNVTFRCDPISEHNRLYWYRQTLGQGPEFLTYFQNEAQLEKSRLLSDRFSAERPKGSFSTLEIQRTEQGDSAMYLCASSLQETQYFGPGTRLLVL.

Here the CDR3 DNA reads TGTGCCAGCAGTTACAATACAGGGTTAAACACTGAAGCTTTCTTT. It translates to CASSYNTGLNTEAFF. V and J are TRBV6-5 and TRBJ1-1, with D possibly being TRBD1 (6 bases). Germline CDR1 and CDR2: MNHEY and SVGAGI. Trimming shortened V by 2 bases and J by 2 bases, and 12 bases separated the two germline ends. There are 15 residues in the CDR3.